This T cell receptor beta chain comes out of a study of cytomegalovirus exposure and HLA in healthy donors. V was cut by 5 bases and J by 2 bases, with 9 bases left in between. In germline, CDR1 is WNHNN, CDR2 SYGVQD (reference sequence). CDR3 length: 13 amino acids. This PCR relied on a set of 60 Vbeta primers and 13 Jbeta primers. Profiling relied on immunoSEQ multiplex PCR, and the TCRdb table lists in-frame clones only, not all of them. Here the sample spans 250,000 or so clones, about 90% being singletons. The receptor's source is a girl aged 2-15 years in good health and CMV-seronegative. This rearrangement joins TRBV10-1 to TRBJ1-1; D is possibly TRBD1 (6 bases). Sequencing input: PBMCs. CDR3 bases: TGCGCCAGCAGTACACAGGGAAACACTGAAGCTTTCTTT. It codes for CASSTQGNTEAFF.